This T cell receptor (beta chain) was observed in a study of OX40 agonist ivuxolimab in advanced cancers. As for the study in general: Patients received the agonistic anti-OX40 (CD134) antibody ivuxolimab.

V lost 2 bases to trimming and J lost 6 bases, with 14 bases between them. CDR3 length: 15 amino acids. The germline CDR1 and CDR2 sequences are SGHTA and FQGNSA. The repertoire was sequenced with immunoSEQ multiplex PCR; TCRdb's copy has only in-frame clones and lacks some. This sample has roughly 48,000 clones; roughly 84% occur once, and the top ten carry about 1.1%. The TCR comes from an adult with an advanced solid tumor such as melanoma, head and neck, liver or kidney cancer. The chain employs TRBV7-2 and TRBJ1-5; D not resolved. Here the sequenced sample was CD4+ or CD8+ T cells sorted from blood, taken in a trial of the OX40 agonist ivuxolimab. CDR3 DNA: TGTGCCAGCAGCTTATATGGCAGAGGCACTCAGCCCCAGCATTTT. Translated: CASSLYGRGTQPQHF.